Sequencing of this T cell receptor (beta chain) was carried out in a study of cytomegalovirus exposure and HLA in healthy donors. A note on this clone: Its antigen is not identified.

Study-level findings and limits: While the bulk of TCR sequences proved rare, some public TCRs turned up in many donors. The study flagged approximately 180 TCR beta chains as cytomegalovirus-associated. Immune exposure data for these donors was limited to CMV serostatus.

PCR employed 60 Vbeta and 13 Jbeta primers. Produced via immunoSEQ multiplex PCR; TCRdb's table is partial and in-frame only. The data include about 200,000 clones; the top ten clones carry about 1%. The CDR3 has 13 residues. Germline V gene data show CDR1 as ENHRY and CDR2 as SYGVKD. Germline trimming cut 6 bases from V and 4 bases from J; bases unmatched to any gene: 6. The receptor was derived from a girl aged 2 to 10 in good health and CMV-seropositive. Sample: PBMCs. The chain uses TRBV10-3 and TRBJ2-7, with 7 bases lining up with TRBD1. CDR3 loop: CAISPDRDYEQYF. CDR3 DNA: TGTGCCATCAGCCCAGACAGGGATTACGAGCAGTACTTC.